The 15 T cell receptor beta chains below all came from one sample that was sequenced in a study of T-cell reconstitution after alpha-beta-depleted transplantation in children. Construction of the TCRbeta library involved unique molecular identifiers. TCRdb processed the PCR reads anew with MiXCR; each CDR3 protein has one entry. Of 600,000 to 800,000 distinct CDR3 sequences in the sample, around 13% are singletons; the top ten hold 0.79%. The sample consisted of PBMCs, taken before TCRalphabeta/CD19-depleted stem cell transplant. These receptor sequences come from a girl aged 2 to 9 with congenital amegakaryocytic thrombocytopenia, due to receive a stem cell transplant.

This clonotype was seen at least ten times. The chain carries TRBV7-8 and TRBJ2-3; 8 nucleotides align to TRBD2. Trimming took 4 bases from V and 2 from J; bases not matched to a gene: 11. CDR1 and CDR2 (germline): SGHVS, FQNEAQ. The CDR3 covers 17 residues. CDR3 coding DNA: TGTGCCAGCAGCTCCAGACTAGCGATAATGTTCACAGATACGCAGTATTTT. Protein: CASSSRLAIMFTDTQYF.

This clonotype came up many times. The chain combines TRBV15 with TRBJ2-2; 9 bases align to TRBD2. Per the germline V gene, CDR1 is LNHNV and CDR2 is YYDKDF (reference sequence). The junction had 5 bases not matched to a gene; V was cut back by 1 base and J by 2 bases. This CDR3 spans 17 amino acids. CDR3 DNA: TGTGCCACCAGCAGAGTTCCGCTAGCGGGAAACACCGGGGAGCTGTTTTTT. The encoded protein is CATSRVPLAGNTGELFF.

This clonotype was found many times. V is TRBV7-9 and J is TRBJ1-2; no clear D. V was shortened by 6 bases and J by 1 base, with 9 bases between the two germline ends. Germline loops: CDR1 SEHNR, CDR2 FQNEAQ (reference sequence). The CDR3 is made up of 13 amino acids. CDR3 loop: CASSSTNNYGYTF. The CDR3 nucleotides are TGTGCCAGCAGTTCTACTAATAACTATGGCTACACCTTC.

This clonotype showed up many times. The gene calls are TRBV20-1 and TRBJ2-1; D unclear. The V and J ends lost 5 bases and 0 bases respectively, with 8 bases between them. Germline lookup yields CDR1 DFQATT and CDR2 SNEGSKA (reference sequence). This CDR3 comprises 13 residues. CDR3 loop: CSAGLRSYNEQFF. The CDR3 nucleotides read TGCAGTGCTGGCCTACGCTCCTACAATGAGCAGTTCTTC.

This clonotype was recorded at least ten times. The CDR3 region has the DNA TGCAGCGTCACCATCCCAGGAGGTGTGTCGGGGAACCAATATGGCTACACCTTC. It codes for CSVTIPGGVSGNQYGYTF. The rearrangement links TRBV29-1 to TRBJ1-2; D is ambiguous. CDR3 length: 18 residues. The germline V gene has CDR1 SQVTM and CDR2 ANQGSEA. The V end was cut by 6 bases, the J end by 5 bases, with 31 bases between.

This clonotype was seen a handful of times. The gene calls are TRBV5-5 and TRBJ2-2; no clear D. The V gene lost 4 bases and the J gene lost 0 bases, with 13 bases spanning the gap. Germline V gene data show CDR1 as SGHKS and CDR2 as YYEKEE (reference sequence). This CDR3 contains 16 residues. The DNA of the CDR3 is TGTGCCAGCAGCCAAGTACCGGCTTCGAACACCGGGGAGCTGTTTTTT. Protein sequence: CASSQVPASNTGELFF. The variable domain in full, completed from reference TRBV5-5 and TRBJ2-2, reads DAGVTQSPTHLIKTRGQQVTLRCSPISGHKSVSWYQQVLGQGPQFIFQYYEKEERGRGNFPDRFSARQFPNYSSELNVNALLLGDSALYLCASSQVPASNTGELFFGEGSRLTVL.

This clonotype was recorded many times. The chain employs TRBV28 and TRBJ2-3; 11 bases line up with TRBD2. V lost 6 bases and J lost 3; bases outside the gene matches: 5. The CDR3 covers 15 residues. CDR1 and CDR2 from the germline V gene are MDHEN and SYDVKM. The CDR3 spells CASSISGRETDTQYF. DNA for the CDR3: TGTGCCAGCAGCATTAGCGGGAGGGAAACAGATACGCAGTATTTT.

The count of this clonotype is one. This clone may be a read error of a much larger clone one base away. The chain has TRBV12-3 or TRBV12-4 and TRBJ2-2; D perhaps matches TRBD2 (5 bases). The length of the CDR3 is 17 residues. CDR3 loop: CPSSRGFKQMDTGELFF. In DNA, the CDR3 is TGTCCCAGCTCTCGCGGGTTCAAACAAATGGACACCGGGGAGCTGTTTTTT.

The chain couples TRBV30 to TRBJ1-1; D is uncertain. Trimming pared 3 bases from V and 6 bases from J, leaving 8 bases between. The CDR3 length is 11 residues. CDR1 GTSNPN and CDR2 SVGIG come from the germline V gene (reference sequence). In DNA form, the CDR3 reads TGTGCCTGGAGGGGTGGCCCTGAAGCTTTCTTT. Residues: CAWRGGPEAFF.

The chain is built from TRBV27 and TRBJ2-7; 7 bases match TRBD1. The germline CDR1 and CDR2 sequences are MNHEY and SMNVEV (reference sequence). V lost 0 bases, J lost 5 bases, and 13 bases stayed unmatched. This CDR3 region has 17 residues. DNA of the CDR3: TGTGCCAGCAGTTTATCCGCCCCAGGGGGACCCTTCCACGAGCAGTACTTC. Protein sequence: CASSLSAPGGPFHEQYF.

This chain links TRBV18 with TRBJ2-1, with 15 bases that match TRBD2. Germline V CDR1 and CDR2: KGHSH, LQKENI. Germline trimming cut 8 bases from V and 8 bases from J; bases unmatched to any gene: 4. CDR3 length: 14 residues. The CDR3 spells CASARTSGRDEQFF. As DNA, the CDR3 is TGTGCCAGCGCCAGGACTAGCGGGAGGGATGAGCAGTTCTTC.

The CDR3 sequence: CASSFWDGYTF. In nucleotides, the CDR3 is TGTGCCAGCAGTTTCTGGGATGGCTACACCTTC. The chain uses TRBV28 and TRBJ1-2, with no clear D. CDR1 and CDR2 from the germline V gene are MDHEN and SYDVKM. The CDR3 sequence is 11 residues long. With 3 bases removed from V and 6 bases from J, the gap between germline ends came to 5 bases.

This clonotype occurred many times. V is TRBV20-1 and J is TRBJ2-5, with 11 bases that match TRBD2. The CDR3 consists of 15 residues. Trimming removed 3 bases from V and 5 bases from J; junction bases left unmatched: 8. The germline V gene encodes CDR1 DFQATT and CDR2 SNEGSKA (reference sequence). The CDR3 DNA reads as TGCAGTGCTAGTCAACTAGCGGGAGTCTCGGAGACCCAGTACTTC. This sequence encodes CSASQLAGVSETQYF.

In its sample, this clonotype was seen many times. This chain connects TRBV20-1 to TRBJ2-7; possible D gene TRBD2, 6 bases. Deletions cut 3 bases from V and 1 base from J, with 16 bases between. CDR1 is DFQATT and CDR2 is SNEGSKA in the germline V gene (reference sequence). This CDR3 has 15 residues. The CDR3 region has the DNA TGCAGTGCTAGGGCCGGGACCGCGGGGTCCTACGAGCAGTACTTC. The encoded protein is CSARAGTAGSYEQYF.

The chain links TRBV5-5 to TRBJ2-7, with D perhaps TRBD1 (6 bases). The CDR3 loop spans 16 amino acids. Trimming removed 3 bases from V and 2 bases from J, with 18 bases in between. From germline, CDR1 is SGHKS and CDR2 YYEKEE (reference sequence). CDR3 bases: TGTGCCAGCAGCTCTGAACCCGGGACACGGACCTACGAGCAGTACTTC. It yields the protein CASSSEPGTRTYEQYF.